The clone carrying this T cell receptor beta chain has a handful of counts. The entry originates in a study of control samples from healthy donors and cancer patients. Looked up from germline, CDR1 is SGHTA and CDR2 is FQGTGA. The V end was cut by 7 bases, the J end by 11 bases, with 20 bases between. The CDR3 totals 13 residues. Only in-frame clones appear in the TCRdb table, and some are missing; sequencing was by immunoSEQ multiplex PCR. The data contain fewer than 200,000 clones, about 90% of them singletons. The chain links TRBV7-3 to TRBJ1-1; possibly TRBD1 for D (6 bases). Sequenced material: blood. This clonotype was sampled from a woman aged 50 to 60 in good health. The CDR3 DNA is TGTGCCAGCACCGAAGGGGTTGGGACAAGGGCTTTCTTT. It specifies CASTEGVGTRAFF.